One and the same sample provided the 15 T cell receptor beta chains below, sequenced in a study of Ad26.COV2.S vaccination and SARS-CoV-2 variants. Treatment indicated: roughly 19 received Ad26.COV2.S at low or high dose, single or two shots; several received placebo; per-sample allocation not given. The study sampled participants on day 63 after the first vaccine or placebo injection. The repertoire was sequenced with immunoSEQ multiplex PCR; TCRdb's copy has only in-frame clones and lacks some. Here the sample spans roughly 320,000 clones, roughly 84% being singletons. The material was peripheral blood, obtained in a trial of Ad26.COV2.S vaccine versus placebo. The receptor source for this set is a person between 18 and 60 years old who received the Ad26.COV2.S COVID-19 vaccine or a placebo.

The V call is TRBV19, the J call TRBJ1-6; perhaps TRBD1 as D (5 bases). The CDR3 extends over 15 amino acids. Looked up from germline, CDR1 is LNHDA and CDR2 is SQIVND (reference sequence). Trimming removed 3 bases from V and 10 bases from J, with 16 bases in between. CDR3 DNA: TGTGCCAGTAGTATGCACGGAGCTCAGGGATCACCCCTCCACTTT. Encoded protein: CASSMHGAQGSPLHF.

The chain couples TRBV6-5 to TRBJ1-4; D might be TRBD1 (5 bases). CDR1 MNHEY and CDR2 SVGAGI come from the germline V gene. This CDR3 has 14 amino acids. V lost 2 bases and J lost 7, with 11 bases in between. The CDR3 loop reads CASSYARVPEKLFF. The CDR3, as DNA: TGTGCCAGCAGTTACGCCAGGGTTCCTGAAAAACTGTTTTTT.

A single count supports this clone. This chain connects TRBV29-1 to TRBJ2-5; D is ambiguous. The CDR3 consists of 12 residues. Trimming removed 4 bases at V and 1 base at J, with 7 bases between. In germline, CDR1 is SQVTM, CDR2 ANQGSEA. The chain's CDR3 is CSVVVLQETQYF. The CDR3 DNA reads as TGCAGCGTTGTGGTCCTCCAAGAGACCCAGTACTTC.

This clone was observed many times. The chain couples TRBV20-1 to TRBJ1-4; D is ambiguous. Trimming pared 3 bases from V and 3 bases from J, leaving 8 bases between. The CDR3 extends over 13 amino acids. The germline V gene has CDR1 DFQATT and CDR2 SNEGSKA (reference sequence). DNA of the CDR3: TGCAGTGCTAGTTTATGGGCTAATGAAAAACTGTTTTTT. This translates into CSASLWANEKLFF.

The J gene is TRBJ2-5, the V gene TRBV7-3; D is possibly TRBD1 or TRBD2 (5 bases each). The CDR3 consists of 15 residues. V gave up 5 bases and J gave up 5 bases, with 18 bases separating them. Per the germline V gene, CDR1 is SGHTA and CDR2 is FQGTGA. This chain's CDR3 is CASSISGTSGETQYF. As DNA, the CDR3 is TGTGCCAGCAGCATTTCCGGGACCTCGGGGGAGACCCAGTACTTC.

V and J are TRBV6-5 and TRBJ2-7; D remains unclear. CDR1 is MNHEY and CDR2 is SVGAGI in the germline V gene. The CDR3 contains 13 residues. V lost 7 bases to trimming and J lost 1 base, with 11 bases between them. CDR3 nucleotides: TGTGCCAGCAAGGAGCCCGGGTCCTACGAGCAGTACTTC. This translates into CASKEPGSYEQYF.

The chain has TRBV5-1 and TRBJ2-7, with 7 positions matching TRBD2. Germline values: CDR1 SGHRS, CDR2 YFSETQ. V shed 7 bases and J 0 bases; nucleotides not matched to a gene: 1. The CDR3 is 12 residues long. The CDR3 bases are TGCGCCAGCCGGGGGGACTCCTACGAGCAGTACTTC. The encoded protein is CASRGDSYEQYF.

The chain employs TRBV2 and TRBJ2-5; unclear D gene. The CDR3 covers 13 residues. CDR1 is SNHLY, CDR2 FYNNEI, per germline. Deletions cut 5 bases from V and 5 bases from J, with 12 bases between. CDR3 nucleotides: TGTGCCAGCAGTCCAGGACGGTGGGAGACCCAGTACTTC. Its translation: CASSPGRWETQYF.

This clone showed up just a few times. The chain joins TRBV6-5 to TRBJ1-2; possibly TRBD1 for D (5 bases). The germline V gene has CDR1 MNHEY and CDR2 SVGAGI. The CDR3 sequence is 13 residues long. V was shortened by 5 bases and J by 3 bases, with 10 bases between the two germline ends. CDR3 bases: TGTGCCAGCAGTACGACAGCGGACTATGGCTACACCTTC. Its protein product is CASSTTADYGYTF.

V is TRBV6-1 and J is TRBJ2-5; no firm D call. Germline loops: CDR1 MNHNS, CDR2 SASEGT. V was clipped by 3 bases and J by 10 bases, with 9 bases between them. The CDR3 is 11 amino acids. This chain's CDR3 is CASSDLGFQYF. The DNA for the CDR3 is TGTGCCAGCAGTGACCTCGGGTTCCAGTACTTC.

The CDR3 is CASSSPGLAVGELYNEQFF. The CDR3, as DNA: TGTGCCAGTAGTTCCCCGGGACTAGCGGTGGGGGAATTATACAATGAGCAGTTCTTC. The rearrangement joins TRBV19 to TRBJ2-1, with 11 bases lining up with TRBD2. V shed 5 bases and J 4 bases; nucleotides not matched to a gene: 16. The CDR3 extends over 19 amino acids. The germline V gene encodes CDR1 LNHDA and CDR2 SQIVND (reference sequence).

This chain links TRBV5-4 with TRBJ2-2, with TRBD1 identical over 7 bases. Germline V CDR1 and CDR2: SGHNT, YYREEE (reference sequence). The CDR3 contains 15 residues. V trimming: 5 bases; J trimming: 1 base; junction bases outside the gene matches: 5. The CDR3, as DNA: TGTGCCAGCAGACCAGGGACAGAGAACACCGGGGAGCTGTTTTTT. Its protein is CASRPGTENTGELFF.

The chain employs TRBV9 and TRBJ2-7; D call uncertain. Germline CDR1 SGDLS, CDR2 YYNGEE. Trimming cost V 0 bases and J 1 base, with 8 bases left between them. There are 14 residues in the CDR3. CDR3 region: CASSVAGWSYEQYF. Here the CDR3 DNA reads TGTGCCAGCAGCGTAGCTGGGTGGTCCTACGAGCAGTACTTC.

This chain links TRBV3-1 (or the pseudogene TRBV3-2) with TRBJ1-2; D gene ambiguous. Trimming took off 0 bases at V and 4 bases at J, with 12 bases between the two ends. The CDR3 contains 15 residues. Looked up from germline, CDR1 is LGHDT and CDR2 is YNNKEL (reference sequence). The chain's CDR3 is CASSQDVSTSYGYTF. As DNA, the CDR3 is TGTGCCAGCAGCCAAGATGTCAGCACTTCCTATGGCTACACCTTC.

This chain links TRBV7-9 with TRBJ1-4; 10 bases line up with TRBD1. Per the germline V gene, CDR1 is SEHNR and CDR2 is FQNEAQ (reference sequence). The CDR3 is made up of 14 amino acids. V dropped 11 bases and J dropped 4; count of bases not matched to a gene: 7. Here the CDR3 reads CAHGGDRGNEKLFF. CDR3 nucleotide sequence: TGTGCCCACGGGGGGGACAGGGGTAATGAAAAACTGTTTTTT.